These T cell receptor beta chains were read from a single sample in a study of beta chain features in type 1 diabetes. The data were produced by immunoSEQ multiplex PCR, yet TCRdb's version contains in-frame clones alone and is incomplete. This sample has 600,000 or so clones; around 12% occur once, and the top ten carry 0.09% to 0.15%. Specimen: naive CD4+ T cells from blood. The receptors come from a man younger than 40 with type 1 diabetes. Both conserved end residues are part of each CDR3. Each record gives: clone size, D gene, J gene, V gene, CDR3 protein, CDR3 DNA. D genes are given only for firm matches. Clone size, where shown, is once, few, many, or a class for clones that have expanded.

>.|.|TRBJ1-5|TRBV10-3
CAISEEGGPQHF
TGTGCCATCAGTGAGGAGGGGGGGCCCCAGCATTTT
>few|.|TRBJ1-5|TRBV6-5
CASGFGSQPQHF
TGTGCCAGCGGGTTTGGGAGTCAGCCCCAGCATTTT
>few|.|TRBJ2-1|TRBV9
CASSPSGAAGPHNEQFF
TGTGCCAGCAGCCCCAGCGGTGCGGCGGGGCCCCACAATGAGCAGTTCTTC
>.|.|TRBJ2-3|TRBV5-4
CASSLFHSYTDTQYF
TGTGCCAGCAGCTTGTTTCACAGCTACACAGATACGCAGTATTTT
>.|.|TRBJ1-5|TRBV6-5
CASSYSKGHGQPQHF
TGTGCCAGCAGTTACTCGAAAGGGCATGGCCAGCCCCAGCATTTT
>once|.|TRBJ2-7|TRBV5-6
CASSGALLGYEQYF
TGTGCCAGCAGCGGAGCCCTGCTCGGCTACGAGCAGTACTTC
>few|TRBD1|TRBJ1-2|TRBV28
CASTTGQGAIRGYTF
TGTGCCAGCACTACCGGACAGGGGGCAATCCGAGGCTACACCTTC
>few|TRBD1|TRBJ1-1|TRBV9
CASSGGQGMTNTEAFF
TGTGCCAGCAGCGGAGGACAGGGAATGACGAACACTGAAGCTTTCTTT
>.|TRBD2|TRBJ2-1|TRBV14
CASSHRAGALYNEQFF
TGTGCCAGCAGCCATAGAGCGGGGGCCTTATACAATGAGCAGTTCTTC
>.|TRBD1|TRBJ2-3|TRBV27
CASRLFATGGTDTQYF
TGTGCCAGCAGACTTTTCGCGACAGGGGGCACAGATACGCAGTATTTT
>.|.|TRBJ2-7|TRBV19
CASSSPTSYSYEQYF
TGTGCCAGTAGTTCCCCTACTAGTTACTCCTACGAGCAGTACTTC
>.|TRBD1|TRBJ1-2|TRBV7-2
CASSRQGNYGYTF
TGTGCCAGCAGCCGACAGGGGAATTATGGCTACACCTTC
>.|TRBD1|TRBJ1-2|TRBV29-1
CSGGDRSGGYTF
TGCAGCGGTGGGGACAGATCAGGGGGCTACACCTTC
>few|.|TRBJ2-2|TRBV6-6
CASSSKTGQPGELFF
TGTGCCAGCAGTTCTAAGACAGGCCAGCCCGGGGAGCTGTTTTTT
>few|.|TRBJ1-5|TRBV28
CASSLKERDYQPQHF
TGTGCCAGCAGTTTAAAAGAAAGGGACTACCAGCCCCAGCATTTT
>.|TRBD1|TRBJ1-1|TRBV18
CASSPPGQVEAFF
TGTGCCAGCTCACCCCCCGGACAGGTTGAAGCTTTCTTT
>.|TRBD2|TRBJ2-5|TRBV7-2
CASSLAVPGLAGGETQYF
TGTGCCAGCAGCTTAGCAGTCCCGGGACTAGCGGGGGGGGAGACCCAGTACTTC
>.|.|TRBJ2-5|TRBV5-1
CASSLGTLQETQYF
TGCGCCAGCAGCTTGGGTACACTCCAAGAGACCCAGTACTTC
>.|.|TRBJ2-1|TRBV28
CASSFLKDFLSYNEQFF
TGTGCCAGCAGTTTCTTAAAGGACTTCCTCTCCTACAATGAGCAGTTCTTC
>.|TRBD1|TRBJ1-1|TRBV18
CASSPGAGGNTEAFF
TGTGCCAGCTCACCCGGGGCAGGGGGGAACACTGAAGCTTTCTTT
>.|.|TRBJ1-2|TRBV6-5
CASSTGTRDNYGYTF
TGTGCCAGCAGTACCGGGACACGAGATAACTATGGCTACACCTTC
>few|TRBD2|TRBJ2-7|TRBV6-5
CASSRPPGLAFEQYF
TGTGCCAGCAGTCGCCCCCCGGGACTAGCCTTCGAGCAGTACTTC
>.|.|TRBJ2-1|TRBV7-3
CASAKGGTYNEQFF
TGTGCCAGCGCCAAGGGGGGGACCTACAATGAGCAGTTCTTC
>.|TRBD2|TRBJ2-3|TRBV6-5
CASSYGSGGTDTQYF
TGTGCCAGCAGTTACGGTAGCGGGGGCACAGATACGCAGTATTTT
>.|TRBD1|TRBJ1-4|TRBV7-8
CASSYGQGGKEKLFF
TGTGCCAGCAGCTACGGACAGGGGGGAAAAGAAAAACTGTTTTTT
>.|.|TRBJ1-2|TRBV4-3
CASSQYAGDDGYTF
TGCGCCAGCAGCCAGTATGCAGGGGATGATGGCTACACCTTC
>few|TRBD1|TRBJ1-1|TRBV19
CASNRDRGPNTEAFF
TGTGCCAGTAACCGGGACAGGGGGCCGAACACTGAAGCTTTCTTT
>few|TRBD1|TRBJ1-6|TRBV7-3
CASSLGTGGASPLHF
TGTGCCAGCAGCTTAGGGACAGGGGGTGCGTCACCCCTCCACTTT
>few|TRBD2|TRBJ2-7|TRBV5-1
CASSFIEGEGPYEQYF
TGCGCCAGCAGCTTTATCGAAGGGGAGGGGCCCTACGAGCAGTACTTC